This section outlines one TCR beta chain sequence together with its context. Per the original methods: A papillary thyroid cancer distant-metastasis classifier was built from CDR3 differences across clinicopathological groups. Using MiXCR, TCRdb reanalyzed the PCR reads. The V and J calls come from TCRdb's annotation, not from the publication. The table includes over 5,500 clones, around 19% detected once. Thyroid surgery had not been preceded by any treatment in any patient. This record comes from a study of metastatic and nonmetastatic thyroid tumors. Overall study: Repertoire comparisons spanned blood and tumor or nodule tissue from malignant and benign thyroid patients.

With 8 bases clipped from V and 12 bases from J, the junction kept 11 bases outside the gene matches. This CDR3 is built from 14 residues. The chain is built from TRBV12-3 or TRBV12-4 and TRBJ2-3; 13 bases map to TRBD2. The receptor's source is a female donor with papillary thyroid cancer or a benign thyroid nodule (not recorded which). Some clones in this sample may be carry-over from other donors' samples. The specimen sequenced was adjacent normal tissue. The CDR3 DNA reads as TGTGCCAGCCGTCCCGGGACTAGCGGGGTAGTTCAGTATTTT. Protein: CASRPGTSGVVQYF.